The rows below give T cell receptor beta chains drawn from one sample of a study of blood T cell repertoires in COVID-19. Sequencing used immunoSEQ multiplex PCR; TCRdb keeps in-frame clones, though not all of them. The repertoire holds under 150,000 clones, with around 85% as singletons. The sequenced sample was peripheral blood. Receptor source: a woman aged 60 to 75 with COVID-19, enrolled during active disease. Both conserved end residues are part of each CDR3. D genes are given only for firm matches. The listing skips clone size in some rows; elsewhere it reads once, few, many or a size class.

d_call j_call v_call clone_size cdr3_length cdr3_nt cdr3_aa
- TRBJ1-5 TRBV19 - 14 TGTGCCAGTATAACCCCCGGGGGCAATCAGCCCCAGCATTTT CASITPGGNQPQHF
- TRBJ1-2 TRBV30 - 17 TGTGCCTGGAATACCGCATACAGGGCCGGGCTCGTCTATGGCTACACCTTC CAWNTAYRAGLVYGYTF
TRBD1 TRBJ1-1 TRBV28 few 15 TGTGCCAGCAGTCCCGAAAAGGGGGCTCACACTGAAGCTTTCTTT CASSPEKGAHTEAFF
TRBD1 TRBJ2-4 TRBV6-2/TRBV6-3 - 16 TGTGCCAGCAGTTACCCACAACAGGGGTTCAGGGACATTCAGTACTTC CASSYPQQGFRDIQYF
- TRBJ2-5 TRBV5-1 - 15 TGCGCCAGCAGCTTGGCTGGGGGGTACCAAGAGACCCAGTACTTC CASSLAGGYQETQYF
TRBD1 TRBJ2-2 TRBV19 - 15 TGTGCCAGTAGTCTAGGACAGGAGAACACCGGGGAGCTGTTTTTT CASSLGQENTGELFF
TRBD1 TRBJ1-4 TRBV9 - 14 TGTGCCAGCAGTGCAACAGGGGTGGGTGAAAAACTGTTTTTT CASSATGVGEKLFF
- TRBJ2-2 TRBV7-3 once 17 TGTGCCAGCAGCGCCTATACAGGGTTGTCGTACACCGGGGAGCTGTTTTTT CASSAYTGLSYTGELFF
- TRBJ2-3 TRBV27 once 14 TGTGCCAGCAGTGGACAGCTAAGCACAGATACGCAGTATTTT CASSGQLSTDTQYF
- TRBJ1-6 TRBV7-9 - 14 TGTGCCAGCAGCTTTGCGGATTATAATTCACCCCTCCACTTT CASSFADYNSPLHF
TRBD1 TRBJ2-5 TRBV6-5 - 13 TGTGCCAGCTGTTGGGACAGCCAAGAGACCCAGTACTTC CASCWDSQETQYF
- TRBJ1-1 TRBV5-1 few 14 TGCGCCAGCAGCTTCGGGTTCACACCCACTGAAGCTTTCTTT CASSFGFTPTEAFF
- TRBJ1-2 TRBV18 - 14 TGTGCCAGCTCACCCCGGACAGTAGACTATGGCTACACCTTC CASSPRTVDYGYTF
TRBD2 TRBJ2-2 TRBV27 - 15 TGTGCCAGCAGTCGCGGGGGACCGAACACCGGGGAGCTGTTTTTT CASSRGGPNTGELFF
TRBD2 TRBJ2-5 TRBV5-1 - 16 TGCGCCAGCAGCTGGCCAGCGGGGGAGGTCCAGGAGACCCAGTACTTC CASSWPAGEVQETQYF
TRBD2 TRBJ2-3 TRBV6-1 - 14 TGTGCCAGCAGTGGAGCTAGCGGGGGGGCTACGCAGTATTTT CASSGASGGATQYF
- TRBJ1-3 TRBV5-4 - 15 TGTGCCAGCAGCTCCGCTGTGGCCTCTGGAAACACCATATATTTT CASSSAVASGNTIYF
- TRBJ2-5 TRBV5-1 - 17 TGCGCCAGCAGCTTGGATCCAGGGACATCCCGGTGGGAGACCCAGTACTTC CASSLDPGTSRWETQYF
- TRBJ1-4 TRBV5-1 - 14 TGCGCCAGCAGCTTGGGGACCGGGGGTGAAAAACTGTTTTTT CASSLGTGGEKLFF
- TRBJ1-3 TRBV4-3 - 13 TGCGCCAGCAGCCCGCGAATTGGAAACACCATATATTTT CASSPRIGNTIYF
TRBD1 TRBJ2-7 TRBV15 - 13 TGTGCCACCGCAGTGACAGGGGAGTCCGAGCAGTACTTC CATAVTGESEQYF
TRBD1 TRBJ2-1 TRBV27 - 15 TGTGCCAGCAGGTCGATCAGGGGGCTTGGGAATGAGCAGTTCTTC CASRSIRGLGNEQFF
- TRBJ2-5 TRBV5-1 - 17 TGCGCCAGCAAGGTAACCACGTACCCCAGGTACCAAGAGACCCAGTACTTC CASKVTTYPRYQETQYF